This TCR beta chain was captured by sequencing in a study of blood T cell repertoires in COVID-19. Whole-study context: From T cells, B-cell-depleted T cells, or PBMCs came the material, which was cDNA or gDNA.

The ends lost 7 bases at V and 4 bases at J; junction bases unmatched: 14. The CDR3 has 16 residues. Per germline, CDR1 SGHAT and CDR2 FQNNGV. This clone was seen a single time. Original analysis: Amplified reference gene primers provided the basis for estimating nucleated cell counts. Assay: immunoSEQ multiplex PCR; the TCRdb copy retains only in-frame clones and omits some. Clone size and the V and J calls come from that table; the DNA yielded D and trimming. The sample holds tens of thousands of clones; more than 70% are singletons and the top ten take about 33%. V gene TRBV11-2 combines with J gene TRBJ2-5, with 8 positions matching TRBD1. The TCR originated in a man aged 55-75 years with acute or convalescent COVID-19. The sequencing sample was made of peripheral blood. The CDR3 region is CASTKVQGQGAETQYF. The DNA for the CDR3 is TGTGCCAGCACCAAGGTCCAGGGGCAGGGGGCAGAGACCCAGTACTTC.